Reported below is one T cell receptor (beta chain). In germline, CDR1 is SGHAT, CDR2 FQNNGV. Deletions cut 0 bases from V and 2 bases from J, with 8 bases between. This CDR3 region has 15 residues. TCRdb ran MiXCR on the RT-PCR reads and lists one entry per CDR3 protein. Here the sample spans fewer than 800,000 distinct CDR3 sequences, about 14% being singletons. The chain links TRBV11-2 to TRBJ1-3; no clear D. The TCR comes from a female donor in good health, serving as a healthy control. Specimen: memory CD4+ T cells from blood. CDR3 in DNA: TGTGCCAGCAGCTTAGATCTGGTACCTGGAAACACCATATATTTT. Protein sequence: CASSLDLVPGNTIYF.